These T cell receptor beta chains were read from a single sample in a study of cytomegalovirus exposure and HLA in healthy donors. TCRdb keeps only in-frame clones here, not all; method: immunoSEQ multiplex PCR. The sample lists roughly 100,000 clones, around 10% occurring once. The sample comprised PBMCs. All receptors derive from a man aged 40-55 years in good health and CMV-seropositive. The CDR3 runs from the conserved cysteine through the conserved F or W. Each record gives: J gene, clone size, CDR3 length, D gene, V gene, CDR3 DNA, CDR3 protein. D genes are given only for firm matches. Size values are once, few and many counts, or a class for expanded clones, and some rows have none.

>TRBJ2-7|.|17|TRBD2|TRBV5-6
TGTGCCAGCAGCTTGGAAACTAGCGGGAGAAGAGTCCACGAGCAGTACTTC
CASSLETSGRRVHEQYF
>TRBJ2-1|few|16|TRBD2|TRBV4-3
TGCGCCAGCAGCCCCGCGGCAACGGGAGGCTGGAATGAGCAGTTCTTC
CASSPAATGGWNEQFF
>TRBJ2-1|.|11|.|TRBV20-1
TGCAGTGCCCCCGAGAGGAGCGTCGTTTTCTTC
CSAPERSVVFF
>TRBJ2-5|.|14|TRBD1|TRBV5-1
TGCGCCAGCAGCCAGCACAGGGGCCAAGAGACCCAGTACTTC
CASSQHRGQETQYF
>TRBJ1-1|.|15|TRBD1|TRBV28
TGTGCCAGCACTTGGACAGGTAGAATGAACACTGAAGCTTTCTTT
CASTWTGRMNTEAFF
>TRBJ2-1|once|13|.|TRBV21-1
TGTGCCAGCAGAATTGAGCGCGGGTATGAGCAGTTCTTC
CASRIERGYEQFF
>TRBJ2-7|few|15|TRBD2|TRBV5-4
TGTGCCAGCAACCGAGTTGGGCGGGAGTCCTACGAGCAGTACTTC
CASNRVGRESYEQYF
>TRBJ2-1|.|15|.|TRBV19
TGTGCCAGTAGTGGTGGACAAAACTCCTACAATGAGCAGTTCTTC
CASSGGQNSYNEQFF
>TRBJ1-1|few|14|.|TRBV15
TGTGCCACCAGCAGAGGAACTATGAACACTGAAGCTTTCTTT
CATSRGTMNTEAFF
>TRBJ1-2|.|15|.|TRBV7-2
TGTGCCAGCAGTCCAGGGAACAACTTTAACTATGGCTACACCTTC
CASSPGNNFNYGYTF
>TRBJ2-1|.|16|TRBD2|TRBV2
TGTGCCAGCAGTGAACCCGGACTAGCGGGAATCAATGAGCAGTTCTTC
CASSEPGLAGINEQFF
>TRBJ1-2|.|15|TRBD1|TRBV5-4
TGTGCCAGCAGACGGACAGGGGTCCAGAACTATGGCTACACCTTC
CASRRTGVQNYGYTF
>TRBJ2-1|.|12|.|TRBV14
TGTGCCAGCAGCCAAGAGGGGACACTAAGCTTCTTC
CASSQEGTLSFF
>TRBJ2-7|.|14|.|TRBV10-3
TGTGCCATCAGTGCGCCGACAGGCCCCTACGAGCAGTACTTC
CAISAPTGPYEQYF
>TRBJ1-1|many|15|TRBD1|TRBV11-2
TGTGCCAGCAGCTTAGAGCCAGGGGGCAATGCTGAAGCTTTCTTT
CASSLEPGGNAEAFF
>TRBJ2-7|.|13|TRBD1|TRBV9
TGTGCCAGCTCTCAGGGGGCTCGCGACGAGCAGTACTTC
CASSQGARDEQYF
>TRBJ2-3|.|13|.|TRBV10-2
TGCGCCAGCACGTCGACAGCCACAGATACGCAGTATTTT
CASTSTATDTQYF
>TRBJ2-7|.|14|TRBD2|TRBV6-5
TGTGCCAGCAGCGAACTAGCGGGGCCCTACGAGCAGTACTTC
CASSELAGPYEQYF
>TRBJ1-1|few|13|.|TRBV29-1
TGCAGCGTTGAGCTGGGGCTCGTCCCTGAAGCTTTCTTT
CSVELGLVPEAFF
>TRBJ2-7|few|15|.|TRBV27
TGTGCCAGCAGTTTATCGCTGGGGGCCCATCACGAGCAGTACTTC
CASSLSLGAHHEQYF
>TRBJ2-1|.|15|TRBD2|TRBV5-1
TGCGCCAGCAGCTCTAGCGGGGGGTACTACAATGAGCAGTTCTTC
CASSSSGGYYNEQFF
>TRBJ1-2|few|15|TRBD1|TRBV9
TGTGCCAGCAGCACGGGACAGGGTGAAGTCTATGGCTACACCTTC
CASSTGQGEVYGYTF
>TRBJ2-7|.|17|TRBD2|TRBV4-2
TGTGCCAGCAGCCAAGTTGCCCTAGCGGGCCCCCCCTACGAGCAGTACTTC
CASSQVALAGPPYEQYF
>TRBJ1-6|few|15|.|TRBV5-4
TGTGCCAGCAGCTTGAGGACAGCTGGGGATTCACCCCTCCACTTT
CASSLRTAGDSPLHF
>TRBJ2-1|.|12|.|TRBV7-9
TGTGCCAGCAGCTTATCTCTAAGTGAGCAGTTCTTC
CASSLSLSEQFF
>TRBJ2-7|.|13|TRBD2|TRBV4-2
TGTGCCAGCAGCCAACGGACCGGGACTAGCCTGCACTTC
CASSQRTGTSLHF
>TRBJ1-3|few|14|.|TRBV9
TGTGCCAGCAGCGTCGACAGGTTCGGAAACACCATATATTTT
CASSVDRFGNTIYF
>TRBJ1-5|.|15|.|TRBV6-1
TGTGCCAGCAGTGAACAGACAGGCAGCAATCAGCCCCAGCATTTT
CASSEQTGSNQPQHF
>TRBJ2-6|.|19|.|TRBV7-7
TGTGCTAGCAGCTTAGTTGCGACAGGTCAGTGTACTGGGGCCAACGTCCTGACTTTC
CASSLVATGQCTGANVLTF